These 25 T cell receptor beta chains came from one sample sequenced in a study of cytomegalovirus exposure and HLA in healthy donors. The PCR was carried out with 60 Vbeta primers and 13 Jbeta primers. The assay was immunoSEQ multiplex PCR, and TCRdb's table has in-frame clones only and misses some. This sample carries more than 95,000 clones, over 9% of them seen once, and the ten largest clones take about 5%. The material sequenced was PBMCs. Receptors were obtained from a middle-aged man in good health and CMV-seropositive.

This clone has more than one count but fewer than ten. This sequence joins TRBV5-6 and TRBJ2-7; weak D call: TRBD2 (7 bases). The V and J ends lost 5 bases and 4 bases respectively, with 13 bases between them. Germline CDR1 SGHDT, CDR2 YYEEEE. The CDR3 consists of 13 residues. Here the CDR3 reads CASSWGGRYEQYF. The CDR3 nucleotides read TGTGCCAGCAGTTGGGGGGGGCGATACGAGCAGTACTTC.

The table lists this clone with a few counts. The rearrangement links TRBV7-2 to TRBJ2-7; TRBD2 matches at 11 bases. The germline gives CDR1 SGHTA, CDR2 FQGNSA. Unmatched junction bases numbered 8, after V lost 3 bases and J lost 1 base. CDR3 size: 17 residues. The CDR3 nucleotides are TGTGCCAGCAGCTTCCGGGGCCTAGCGGGAGGTTCCTACGAGCAGTACTTC. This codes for CASSFRGLAGGSYEQYF.

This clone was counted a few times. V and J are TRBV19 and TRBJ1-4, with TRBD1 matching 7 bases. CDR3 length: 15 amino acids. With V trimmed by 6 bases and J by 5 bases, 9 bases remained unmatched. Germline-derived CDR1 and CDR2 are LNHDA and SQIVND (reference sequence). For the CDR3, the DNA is TGTGCCAGTAGCACCCCGACGACAGGGAATGAAAAACTGTTTTTT. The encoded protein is CASSTPTTGNEKLFF.

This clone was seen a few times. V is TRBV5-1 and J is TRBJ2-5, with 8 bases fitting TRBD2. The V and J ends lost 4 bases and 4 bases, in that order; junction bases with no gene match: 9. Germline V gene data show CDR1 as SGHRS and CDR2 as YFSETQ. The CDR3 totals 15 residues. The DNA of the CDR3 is TGCGCCAGCAGCATGAGCGGGAGTGGAGGAGAGACCCAGTACTTC. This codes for CASSMSGSGGETQYF.

CDR3 in amino acids: CASSLVTTQETQYF. The CDR3 nucleotides are TGTGCCAGCAGCTTGGTAACAACACAAGAGACCCAGTACTTC. This chain links TRBV5-5 with TRBJ2-5; D remains unclear. The V end lost 0 bases, the J end lost 2 bases, and 8 bases lay between the germline ends. Germline V gives CDR1 SGHKS, CDR2 YYEKEE (reference sequence). The CDR3 has 14 amino acids.

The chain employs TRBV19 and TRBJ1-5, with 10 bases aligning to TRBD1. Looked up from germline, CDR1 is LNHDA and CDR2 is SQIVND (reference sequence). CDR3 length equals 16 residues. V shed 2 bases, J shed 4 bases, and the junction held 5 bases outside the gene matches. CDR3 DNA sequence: TGTGCCAGTAGTATAAGTCGGGACAGGGGTAATCAGCCCCAGCATTTT. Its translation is CASSISRDRGNQPQHF.

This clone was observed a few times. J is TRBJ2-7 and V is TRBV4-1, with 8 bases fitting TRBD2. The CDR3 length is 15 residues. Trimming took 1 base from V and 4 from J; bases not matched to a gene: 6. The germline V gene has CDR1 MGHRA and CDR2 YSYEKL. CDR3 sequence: CASSQVVEREYEQYF. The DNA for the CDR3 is TGCGCCAGCAGCCAAGTGGTCGAGCGGGAGTACGAGCAGTACTTC.

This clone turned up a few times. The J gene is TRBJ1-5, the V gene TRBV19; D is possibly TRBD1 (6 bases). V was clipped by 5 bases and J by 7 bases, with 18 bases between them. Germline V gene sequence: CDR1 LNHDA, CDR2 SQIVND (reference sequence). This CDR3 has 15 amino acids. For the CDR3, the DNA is TGTGCCAGTAGTCCGACAGGCCGCCAAAGACAGCCCCAGCATTTT. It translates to CASSPTGRQRQPQHF.

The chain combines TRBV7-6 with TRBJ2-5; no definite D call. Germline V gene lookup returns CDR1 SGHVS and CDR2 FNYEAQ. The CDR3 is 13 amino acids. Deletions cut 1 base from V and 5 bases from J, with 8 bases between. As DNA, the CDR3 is TGTGCCAGCAGCTTAGGCAGGTTGGAGACCCAGTACTTC. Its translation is CASSLGRLETQYF.

The CDR3 sequence is CASSPETGQNSPLHF. The CDR3, as DNA: TGTGCCAGCAGCCCCGAAACAGGCCAGAATTCACCCCTCCACTTT. This sequence joins TRBV6-5 and TRBJ1-6; a weak D match, TRBD1 (5 bases). The CDR3 is 15 residues long. Trimming shortened V by 6 bases and J by 7 bases, and 16 bases separated the two germline ends. The V gene's germline CDR1 is MNHEY and CDR2 SVGAGI.

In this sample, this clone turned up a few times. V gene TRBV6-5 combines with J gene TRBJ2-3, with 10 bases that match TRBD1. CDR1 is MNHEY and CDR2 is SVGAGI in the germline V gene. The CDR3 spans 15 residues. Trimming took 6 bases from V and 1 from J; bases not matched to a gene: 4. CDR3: CASSSGTGGTDTQYF. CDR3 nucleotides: TGTGCCAGCAGCTCCGGGACAGGGGGCACAGATACGCAGTATTTT.

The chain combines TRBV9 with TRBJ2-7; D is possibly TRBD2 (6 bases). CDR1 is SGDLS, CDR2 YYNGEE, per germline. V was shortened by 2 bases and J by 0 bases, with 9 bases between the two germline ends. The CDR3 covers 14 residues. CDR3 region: CASSVLADSYEQYF. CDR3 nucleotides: TGTGCCAGCAGCGTTTTAGCGGACTCCTACGAGCAGTACTTC.

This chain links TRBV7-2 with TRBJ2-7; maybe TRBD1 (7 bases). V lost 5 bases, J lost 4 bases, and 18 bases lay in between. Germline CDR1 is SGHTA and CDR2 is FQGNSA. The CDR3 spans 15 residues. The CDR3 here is CASSRGGTEAYEQYF. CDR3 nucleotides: TGTGCCAGCAGCCGGGGCGGGACAGAAGCTTACGAGCAGTACTTC. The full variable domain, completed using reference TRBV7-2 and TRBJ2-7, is GAGVSQSPSNKVTEKGKDVELRCDPISGHTALYWYRQSLGQGLEFLIYFQGNSAPDKSGLPSDRFSAERTGGSVSTLTIQRTQQEDSAVYLCASSRGGTEAYEQYFGPGTRLTVT.

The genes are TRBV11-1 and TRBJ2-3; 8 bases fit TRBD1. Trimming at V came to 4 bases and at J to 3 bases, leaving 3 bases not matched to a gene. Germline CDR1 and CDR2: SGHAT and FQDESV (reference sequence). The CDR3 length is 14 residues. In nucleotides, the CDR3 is TGTGCCAGCAGCTCCAGGGGGCTGACAGATACGCAGTATTTT. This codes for CASSSRGLTDTQYF.

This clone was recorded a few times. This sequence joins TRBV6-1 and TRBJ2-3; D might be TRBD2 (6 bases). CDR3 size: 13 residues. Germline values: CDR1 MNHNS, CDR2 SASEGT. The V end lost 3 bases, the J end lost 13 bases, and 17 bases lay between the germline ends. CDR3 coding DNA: TGTGCCAGCAGTGATACTCCTTCTAGCGTCAAGTATTTT. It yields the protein CASSDTPSSVKYF.

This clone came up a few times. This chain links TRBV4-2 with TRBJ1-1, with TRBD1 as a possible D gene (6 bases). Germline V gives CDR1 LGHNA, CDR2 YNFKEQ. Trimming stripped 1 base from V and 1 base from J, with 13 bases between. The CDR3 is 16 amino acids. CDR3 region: CASSQVVGGANTEAFF. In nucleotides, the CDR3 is TGTGCCAGCAGCCAAGTGGTCGGGGGGGCGAACACTGAAGCTTTCTTT.

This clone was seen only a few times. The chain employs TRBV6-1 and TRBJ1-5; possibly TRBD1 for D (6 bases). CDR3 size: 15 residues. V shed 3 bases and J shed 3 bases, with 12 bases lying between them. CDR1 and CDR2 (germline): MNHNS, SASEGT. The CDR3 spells CASSENREPNQPQHF. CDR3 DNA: TGTGCCAGCAGTGAGAACAGGGAGCCCAATCAGCCCCAGCATTTT.

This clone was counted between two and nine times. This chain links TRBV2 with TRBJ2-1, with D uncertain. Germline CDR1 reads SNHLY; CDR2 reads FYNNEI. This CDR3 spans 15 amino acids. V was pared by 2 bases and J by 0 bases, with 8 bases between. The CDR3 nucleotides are TGTGCCAGCAGTGAAAGGCGAGGCTCCTACAATGAGCAGTTCTTC. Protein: CASSERRGSYNEQFF.

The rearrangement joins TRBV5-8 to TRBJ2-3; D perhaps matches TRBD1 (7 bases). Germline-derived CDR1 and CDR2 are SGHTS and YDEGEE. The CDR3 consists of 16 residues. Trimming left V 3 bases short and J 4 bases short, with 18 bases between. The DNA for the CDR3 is TGTGCCAGCAGCTCTTCGGGGGACAGCAGATCAGATACGCAGTATTTT. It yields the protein CASSSSGDSRSDTQYF.

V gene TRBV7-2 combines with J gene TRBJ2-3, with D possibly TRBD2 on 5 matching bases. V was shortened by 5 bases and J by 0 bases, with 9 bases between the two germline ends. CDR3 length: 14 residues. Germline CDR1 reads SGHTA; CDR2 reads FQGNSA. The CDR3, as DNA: TGTGCCAGCAGCCCCCAGCGGAGCACAGATACGCAGTATTTT. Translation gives CASSPQRSTDTQYF.

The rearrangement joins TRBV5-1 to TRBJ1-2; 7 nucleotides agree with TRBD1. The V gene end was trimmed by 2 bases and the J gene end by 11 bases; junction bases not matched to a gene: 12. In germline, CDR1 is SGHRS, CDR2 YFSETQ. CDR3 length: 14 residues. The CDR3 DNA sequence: TGCGCCAGCAGCTTAAACCGGGACAGACAAGAATACACCTTC. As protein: CASSLNRDRQEYTF.

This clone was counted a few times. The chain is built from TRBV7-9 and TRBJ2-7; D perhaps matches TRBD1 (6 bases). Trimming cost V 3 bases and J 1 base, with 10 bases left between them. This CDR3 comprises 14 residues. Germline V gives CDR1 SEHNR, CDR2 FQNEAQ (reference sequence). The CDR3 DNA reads TGTGCCAGCAGCTTCCAGGGGACGTCCTACGAGCAGTACTTC. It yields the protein CASSFQGTSYEQYF.

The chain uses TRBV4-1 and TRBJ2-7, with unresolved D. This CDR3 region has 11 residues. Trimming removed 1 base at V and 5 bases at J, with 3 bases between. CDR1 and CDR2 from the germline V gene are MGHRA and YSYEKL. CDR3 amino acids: CASSQADEQYF. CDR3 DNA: TGCGCCAGCAGCCAAGCGGACGAGCAGTACTTC.

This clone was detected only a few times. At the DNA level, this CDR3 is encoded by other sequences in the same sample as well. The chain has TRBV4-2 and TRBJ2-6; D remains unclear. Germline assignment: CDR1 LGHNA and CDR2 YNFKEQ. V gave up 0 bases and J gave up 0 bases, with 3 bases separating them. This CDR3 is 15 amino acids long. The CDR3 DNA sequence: TGTGCCAGCAGCCAAGACAGCTCTGGGGCCAACGTCCTGACTTTC. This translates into CASSQDSSGANVLTF.

This chain's CDR3 is CASSIEQVGASTDTQYF. DNA for the CDR3: TGTGCCAGTAGTATAGAACAGGTTGGTGCTAGCACAGATACGCAGTATTTT. The chain has TRBV19 and TRBJ2-3; weak D call: TRBD1 (5 bases). This CDR3 region has 17 residues. The germline V and J ends were trimmed by 0 bases and 0 bases, with 13 bases remaining between them. Germline lookup yields CDR1 LNHDA and CDR2 SQIVND (reference sequence).